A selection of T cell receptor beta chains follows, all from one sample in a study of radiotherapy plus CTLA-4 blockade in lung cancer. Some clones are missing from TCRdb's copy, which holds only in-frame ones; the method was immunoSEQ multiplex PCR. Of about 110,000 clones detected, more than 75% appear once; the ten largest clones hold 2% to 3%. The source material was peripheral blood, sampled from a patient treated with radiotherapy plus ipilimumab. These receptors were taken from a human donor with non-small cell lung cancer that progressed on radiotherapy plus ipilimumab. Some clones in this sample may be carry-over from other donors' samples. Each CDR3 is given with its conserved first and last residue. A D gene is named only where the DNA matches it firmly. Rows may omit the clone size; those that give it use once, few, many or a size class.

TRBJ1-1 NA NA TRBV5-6 CASSLFPQGTEAFF TGTGCCAGCAGCTTGTTTCCTCAAGGGACTGAAGCTTTCTTT
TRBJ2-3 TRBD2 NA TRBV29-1 CSVGRGGTSTDTQYF TGCAGCGTTGGACGCGGGGGGACTAGCACAGATACGCAGTATTTT
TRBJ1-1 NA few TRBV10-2 CASNVWATTEAFF TGCGCCAGCAACGTCTGGGCGACGACTGAAGCTTTCTTT
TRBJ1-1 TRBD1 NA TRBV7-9 CASSKRDRENTEAFF TGTGCCAGCAGCAAACGGGACAGAGAGAACACTGAAGCTTTCTTT
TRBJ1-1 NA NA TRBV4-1 CASSQVKNTEAFF TGCGCCAGCAGCCAAGTTAAGAACACTGAAGCTTTCTTT
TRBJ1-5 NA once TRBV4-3 CASSQDTHQPQHF TGCGCCAGCAGCCAAGACACCCATCAGCCCCAGCATTTT
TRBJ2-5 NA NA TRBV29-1 CSAQAGIGETQYF TGCAGCGCTCAGGCGGGGATAGGAGAGACCCAGTACTTC
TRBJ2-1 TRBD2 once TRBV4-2 CASSRGTSGGSNEQFF TGTGCCAGCAGCCGCGGGACTAGCGGGGGGAGCAATGAGCAGTTCTTC
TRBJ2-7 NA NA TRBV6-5 CASSPAKYEQYF TGTGCCAGCTCCCCCGCAAAGTACGAGCAGTACTTC
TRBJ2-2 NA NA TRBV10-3 CAISGQVGELFF TGTGCCATCAGTGGACAGGTCGGGGAGCTGTTTTTT
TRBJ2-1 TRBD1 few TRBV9 CASSPGQSSYNEQFF TGTGCCAGCAGCCCGGGACAGAGCTCCTACAATGAGCAGTTCTTC
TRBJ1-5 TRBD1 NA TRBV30 CAWTYRDRVGQPQHF TGTGCCTGGACCTACCGGGACAGGGTGGGTCAGCCCCAGCATTTT
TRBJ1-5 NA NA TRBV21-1 CASSQGQGLYSNQPQHF TGTGCCAGCAGCCAAGGACAGGGACTGTATAGCAATCAGCCCCAGCATTTT
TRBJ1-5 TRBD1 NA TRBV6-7 CASSYLRTTGGVQPQHF TGTGCCAGCAGTTACCTCCGGACGACAGGGGGCGTCCAGCCCCAGCATTTT
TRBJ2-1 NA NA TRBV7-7 CASSPPGGDEQFF TGTGCTAGCAGCCCCCCCGGGGGAGATGAGCAGTTCTTC
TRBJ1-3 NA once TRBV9 CASSAGGGVTGNTIYF TGTGCCAGCAGCGCCGGAGGTGGGGTAACTGGAAACACCATATATTTT
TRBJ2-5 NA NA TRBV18 CASSPIRNTQETQYF TGTGCCAGCTCACCGATCAGAAATACTCAAGAGACCCAGTACTTC
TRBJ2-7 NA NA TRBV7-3 CASSLGLGASYEQYF TGTGCCAGCAGCTTAGGCCTAGGGGCCTCCTACGAGCAGTACTTC
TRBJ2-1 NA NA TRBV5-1 CASQPGSQQYNEQFF TGCGCCAGCCAGCCCGGGTCTCAGCAGTACAATGAGCAGTTCTTC
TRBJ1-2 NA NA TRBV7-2 CASSSSPEYGYTF TGTGCCAGCAGCTCATCACCGGAATATGGCTACACCTTC
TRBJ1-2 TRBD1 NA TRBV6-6 CASSSETGVYGYTF TGTGCCAGCAGTTCGGAGACAGGGGTTTATGGCTACACCTTC
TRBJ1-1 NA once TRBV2 CASSVEGDGTEAFF TGTGCCAGCAGTGTGGAGGGTGACGGCACTGAAGCTTTCTTT
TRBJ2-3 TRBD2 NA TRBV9 CASSVGASGVDTQYF TGTGCCAGCAGCGTAGGGGCTAGCGGGGTGGATACGCAGTATTTT
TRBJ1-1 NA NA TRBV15 CATSRDPGNTEAFF TGTGCCACCAGCAGAGATCCAGGGAACACTGAAGCTTTCTTT
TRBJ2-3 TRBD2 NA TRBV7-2 CASSPTSARAIKQYF TGTGCCAGCAGTCCAACTAGCGCGAGAGCGATCAAGCAGTATTTT
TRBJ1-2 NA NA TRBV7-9 CASSLARDRTGYTF TGTGCCAGCAGCTTGGCTCGAGACAGGACCGGCTACACCTTC
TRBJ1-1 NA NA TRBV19 CASMGGMERYTEAFF TGTGCAAGTATGGGGGGGATGGAGAGGTACACTGAAGCTTTCTTT
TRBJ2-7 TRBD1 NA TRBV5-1 CASSWQTGGEEQYF TGCGCCAGCAGCTGGCAGACAGGGGGCGAGGAGCAGTACTTC
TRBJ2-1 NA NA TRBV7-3 CASSLKGGVAGEQFF TGTGCCAGCAGCTTAAAGGGCGGGGTGGCCGGTGAGCAGTTCTTC
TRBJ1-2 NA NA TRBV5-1 CASSLDGSNYGYTF TGCGCCAGCAGCCTTGACGGATCTAACTATGGCTACACCTTC
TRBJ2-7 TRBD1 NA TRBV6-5 CASSSGQGAGEQYF TGTGCCAGCAGCTCAGGACAGGGGGCTGGCGAGCAGTACTTC
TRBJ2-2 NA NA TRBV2 CASSEDGQGTGELFF TGTGCCAGCAGTGAGGATGGGCAGGGCACCGGGGAGCTGTTTTTT
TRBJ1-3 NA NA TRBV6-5 CASGRGYTIYF TGTGCCAGCGGCCGCGGGTACACCATATATTTT
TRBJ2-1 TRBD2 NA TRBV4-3 CASRKENGGYNEQFF TGCGCCAGCAGAAAAGAAAACGGGGGGTACAATGAGCAGTTCTTC
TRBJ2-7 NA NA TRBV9 CASSVDHYEQYF TGTGCCAGCAGCGTAGACCACTACGAGCAGTACTTC
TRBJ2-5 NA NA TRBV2 CASSSTSPETQYF TGTGCCAGCAGTTCTACTAGTCCAGAGACCCAGTACTTC
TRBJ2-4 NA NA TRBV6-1 CASSDGPRSGTKNIQYF TGTGCCAGCAGTGATGGGCCCCGAAGTGGGACCAAAAACATTCAGTACTTC
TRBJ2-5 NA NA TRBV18 CASSPPSGTETQYF TGTGCCAGCTCACCACCGTCAGGGACCGAGACCCAGTACTTC
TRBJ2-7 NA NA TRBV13 CASSFETGGTLSSYEQYF TGTGCCAGCAGCTTTGAGACGGGGGGCACGCTCAGCTCCTACGAGCAGTACTTC
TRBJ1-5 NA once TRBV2 CASWGGQGPYSNQPQHF TGTGCCAGCTGGGGGGGGCAGGGCCCATATAGCAATCAGCCCCAGCATTTT
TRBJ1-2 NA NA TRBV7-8 CASSPSGGTTWDYTF TGTGCCAGCAGCCCCAGTGGGGGGACAACGTGGGACTACACCTTC
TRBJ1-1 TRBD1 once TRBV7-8 CASSQDRDSEAFF TGTGCCAGCAGCCAGGACAGGGACTCTGAAGCTTTCTTT
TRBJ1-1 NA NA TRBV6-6 CASRFLPRGEAFF TGTGCCAGCAGATTCCTCCCCCGGGGGGAAGCTTTCTTT
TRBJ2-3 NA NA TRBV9 CASSVLALPDTQYF TGTGCCAGCAGCGTACTGGCGTTACCAGATACGCAGTATTTT
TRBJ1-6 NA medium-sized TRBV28 CASSPYTYNSPLHF TGTGCCAGCAGCCCATACACGTATAATTCACCCCTCCACTTT
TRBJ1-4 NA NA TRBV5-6 CASSVAGAGGEKLFF TGTGCCAGCAGCGTCGCCGGGGCCGGGGGTGAAAAACTGTTTTTT
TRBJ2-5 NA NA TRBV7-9 CASSFRQQETQYF TGTGCCAGCAGCTTTCGGCAGCAAGAGACCCAGTACTTC
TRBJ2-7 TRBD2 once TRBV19 CASSRTGLAGAYEQYF TGTGCCAGTAGTAGAACGGGACTAGCGGGGGCATACGAGCAGTACTTC
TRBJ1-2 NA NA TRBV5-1 CASSLSNGGSGYTF TGCGCCAGCAGCTTGAGTAACGGGGGTTCTGGCTACACCTTC
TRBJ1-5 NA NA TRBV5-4 CASSLGGTPNQPQHF TGTGCCAGCAGCTTGGGGGGGACACCGAATCAGCCCCAGCATTTT
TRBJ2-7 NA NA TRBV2 CASSWTYEQYF TGTGCCAGCAGTTGGACCTACGAGCAGTACTTC
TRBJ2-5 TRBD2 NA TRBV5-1 CASSPTGGLETQYF TGCGCCAGCAGCCCCACGGGGGGTTTGGAGACCCAGTACTTC
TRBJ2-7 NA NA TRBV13 CASSLISYEQYF TGTGCCAGCAGCTTAATCTCCTACGAGCAGTACTTC